This TCR beta chain was captured in a study of PD-1 blockade in classical Hodgkin lymphoma (dated by TCRdb to between 2020 and 2021). With regard to the full study: Nivolumab dosing was 3 mg/kg intravenously every 2 weeks, continuing until either disease progression or unacceptable toxicity. To define a peripheral blood immune signature of response to PD-1 blockade in classical Hodgkin lymphoma, the study combined TCR beta sequencing with CyTOF. Findings and caveats that apply to the study as a whole: A significant rise by C4D1 was seen in CD4+ but not CD8+ TCR diversity (p=0.0027 vs p=0.16), with the rise being most apparent in complete responders (p=0.02). The study was limited to a single clinical trial cohort, and causes of repertoire differences, possibly disease activity or prior therapy, remained undefined. Baseline TCR diversity was reported to be lower in newly diagnosed patients than in healthy donors, and even lower in relapsed/refractory patients. Among trial patients, those achieving complete response had baseline diversity similar to that of newly diagnosed patients, while diversity was significantly lower in partial responders and progressors. Patients starting nivolumab less than 1 year after ASCT had lower diversity and were excluded from later analyses to avoid confounding by immune reconstitution.

The sample's time point label, decoded: cycle 2 day 1 (C2D1) of nivolumab. Every trial patient had relapsed following autologous stem cell transplantation, and prior brentuximab vedotin exposure was what differed among cohorts A, B and C. A total of over 50 patients with relapsed/refractory classical Hodgkin lymphoma made up the trial cohort, and each patient's best overall response was complete response, partial response or progressive disease. Single-agent nivolumab was administered to trial patients in the multi-cohort phase II CheckMate 205 trial. An independent review committee assessed best overall response using the 2007 International Working Group response criteria. Trial PBMCs were collected immediately before nivolumab initiation (C1D1) and during therapy at cycle 2 day 1 and cycle 4 day 1. Peripheral blood was collected in 8 mL Vacutainer Cell Preparation Tubes, from which PBMCs were isolated by centrifugation and then cryopreserved.

Genomic DNA was isolated using the Qiagen DNeasy kit from unsorted PBMCs as well as from negatively selected CD4+ and CD8+ fractions. TCR beta CDR3 regions were subjected to amplification by immunoSEQ multiplex PCR with primers that anneal to V and J segments. A synthetic immune receptor repertoire was used to minimize amplification bias, and any remaining bias was removed computationally after sequencing. Processing in the source paper ran as follows. Repertoire diversity was quantified as the Shannon entropy index using custom Python scripts. Unsorted, CD4+ and CD8+ repertoires were analyzed separately, except for combined analyses in which CD4+ and CD8+ sequences were merged in silico. Clonal expansion was defined as at least a 2-fold frequency increase after treatment relative to C1D1, with a pseudocount of 0.5 for undetected baseline clones. Singleton clones were defined as clones with 0 or 1 copy at C1D1, and non-singleton clones were defined as clones with 2 or more copies. Clones expanded in unsorted samples were assigned a CD4+, CD8+ or unknown annotation through matching of protein sequences in sorted samples from the same patient. Wilcoxon tests on paired samples were used to test changes in diversity from C1D1 to C4D1. Held by TCRdb, this immuneACCESS table contains in-frame sequences only and omits some clones. Under half of the omission traces to an unresolved V gene where checked; the cause of the rest is unknown. D and trimming come from the DNA, and the V and J calls and clone size come from that table. This sample has approximately 150,000 clones in its table, and 78% of those were observed once. 7% to 9.5% of the sample is taken by the ten largest.

A remark on this clone: Its recognized antigen is unknown. Qualities for individual bases were not recorded, and no much larger clone is one base off.

From the cysteine through the phenylalanine, the CDR3 covers 19 amino acids. The read is trimmed to its CDR3 DNA, 57 bases read in frame from base 1. From V the trimming removes 3 bases and from J it removes 8 bases, while the gene matches leave 17 bases of the junction unaccounted for. CDR1 SGHAT and CDR2 FQNNGV are derived from the germline V gene. The specimen comprised peripheral blood mononuclear cells (PBMCs), sampled before the second cycle of nivolumab. The rearrangement combines TRBV11-2 with TRBJ2-1; the central 12 bases match TRBD2. The receptor comes from a human donor with classical Hodgkin lymphoma. The CDR3 protein: CASSFLLAGGKGSGDEQFF. The sequenced DNA is TGTGCCAGCAGCTTCCTGCTAGCGGGAGGGAAAGGTTCTGGCGATGAGCAGTTCTTC.